The rows below give T cell receptor beta chains drawn from one sample of a study of technical replicates of blood from four donors. The method was immunoSEQ multiplex PCR; TCRdb's version includes in-frame clones alone and lacks a portion of them. Among tens of thousands of clones listed, roughly 94% were seen once. Sequencing used T cells isolated from PBMCs. These TCRs come from a human donor in good health. Both conserved end residues are part of each CDR3. D genes are given only for firm matches. Only some rows state a clone size, as once, few, many or a class for expanded clones.

NA | 14 | TRBJ1-4 | TRBV28 | NA | TGTGCCAGCAGTTTTGCGGGCCGGCTGGAAAAACTGTTTTTT | CASSFAGRLEKLFF
TRBD2 | 16 | TRBJ2-1 | TRBV18 | NA | TGTGCCAGCTCACCACCCCTTAGACTAGCGCATAATGAGCAGTTCTTC | CASSPPLRLAHNEQFF
TRBD2 | 15 | TRBJ2-7 | TRBV7-2 | NA | TGTGCCAGCAGTCCGACCGGGACTAGCGGGACCGAGCAGTACTTC | CASSPTGTSGTEQYF
NA | 16 | TRBJ1-5 | TRBV7-8 | NA | TGTGCCAGCAGCTTAGAAGGGGCCCTCTCCTATCAGCCCCAGCATTTT | CASSLEGALSYQPQHF
NA | 11 | TRBJ1-2 | TRBV11-3 | NA | TGTGCCAGCAGCTCTAAGCATGGCTACACCTTC | CASSSKHGYTF
NA | 12 | TRBJ2-3 | TRBV6-5 | NA | TGTGCCAGCAGGCCGCGTCCAGATACGCAGTATTTT | CASRPRPDTQYF
TRBD2 | 16 | TRBJ2-1 | TRBV12-5 | NA | TGTGCTAGTGGCCCCCCTACTAGCGGGAGGGCCTATGAGCAGTTCTTC | CASGPPTSGRAYEQFF
NA | 14 | TRBJ1-1 | TRBV7-9 | NA | TGTGCCAGCAGACCGACAGCCCTGAACACTGAAGCTTTCTTT | CASRPTALNTEAFF
TRBD2 | 14 | TRBJ2-1 | TRBV27 | NA | TGTGCCAGCATTAGCGGGAGTTCCTACAATGAGCAGTTCTTC | CASISGSSYNEQFF
TRBD1 | 14 | TRBJ1-1 | TRBV6-5 | NA | TGTGCCAGCAGTTCCAGGACAGGGCGCACTGAAGCTTTCTTT | CASSSRTGRTEAFF
TRBD1 | 15 | TRBJ2-7 | TRBV19 | NA | TGTGCCAGTAGTATAGGTGAAGGGGGCTTCGACGAGCAGTACTTC | CASSIGEGGFDEQYF
TRBD2 | 17 | TRBJ2-3 | TRBV27 | NA | TGTGCCAGCAGTTTATCGATCAGCGGGAGGATCACAGATACGCAGTATTTT | CASSLSISGRITDTQYF
TRBD2 | 15 | TRBJ2-7 | TRBV6-5 | NA | TGTGCCAGCAGCCGAAGCGGGAAGCTCTCCTACGAGCAGTACTTC | CASSRSGKLSYEQYF
NA | 13 | TRBJ2-2 | TRBV30 | NA | TGTGCCTGGTCCGGGACTAACACCGGGGAGCTGTTTTTT | CAWSGTNTGELFF
NA | 13 | TRBJ2-7 | TRBV29-1 | once | TGCAGCGTGGGTCAACAGAATCTTGGCGAGCAGTACTTC | CSVGQQNLGEQYF
TRBD1 | 16 | TRBJ1-5 | TRBV27 | NA | TGTGCCAGCAGTTCCCACAGGGGAAAAGAAGTTCAGCCCCAGCATTTT | CASSSHRGKEVQPQHF
NA | 14 | TRBJ1-1 | TRBV25-1 | NA | TGTGCCAGCAGTGAATATCAGGGCTCCACTGAAGCTTTCTTT | CASSEYQGSTEAFF
TRBD2 | 16 | TRBJ2-5 | TRBV6-6 | NA | TGTGCCAGCAGTTACCGTCTAGCGGGAGGGCGGGAGACCCAGTACTTC | CASSYRLAGGRETQYF
NA | 16 | TRBJ2-2 | TRBV19 | NA | TGTGCCAGTAGTATAAACCGGGATCGGGCCACCGGGGAGCTGTTTTTT | CASSINRDRATGELFF
NA | 15 | TRBJ1-2 | TRBV5-1 | NA | TGCGCCAGCAGCTTGAAGGTGGGGGCGGAATATGGCTACACCTTC | CASSLKVGAEYGYTF
NA | 12 | TRBJ2-3 | TRBV14 | NA | TGTGCCAGCAGTGAAAGGGGGATCACGCAGTATTTT | CASSERGITQYF
TRBD2 | 13 | TRBJ2-7 | TRBV2 | NA | TGTGCCAGCAGAGCTAGCGGACACTACGAGCAGTACTTC | CASRASGHYEQYF
TRBD1 | 16 | TRBJ2-2 | TRBV9 | NA | TGTGCCAGCACCCAATCCGGACAGGGGTTTAGCGGGGAGCTGTTTTTT | CASTQSGQGFSGELFF
NA | 16 | TRBJ2-1 | TRBV11-3 | NA | TGTGCCAGCACCCAGGCCGGAGGTGCCCTAATATATGAGCAGTTCTTC | CASTQAGGALIYEQFF
NA | 14 | TRBJ2-1 | TRBV9 | NA | TGTGCCAGCGGGATGGGAGGCGCCTACAATGAGCAGTTCTTC | CASGMGGAYNEQFF
TRBD1 | 16 | TRBJ2-3 | TRBV6-5 | NA | TGTGCCAGCAGTTACTCGGGGACAGGGACGACAGATACGCAGTATTTT | CASSYSGTGTTDTQYF
NA | 15 | TRBJ1-3 | TRBV6-6 | NA | TGTGCCAGCCTTGACAGCCCGGTCTCTGGAAACACCATATATTTT | CASLDSPVSGNTIYF
NA | 15 | TRBJ1-3 | TRBV7-8 | NA | TGTGCCAGCAGCTTAACAGGCACCTCTGGAAACACCATATATTTT | CASSLTGTSGNTIYF
TRBD1 | 13 | TRBJ2-7 | TRBV28 | once | TGTGCCAGCCACACAGGGACAGGGGTAGAGCAGTACTTC | CASHTGTGVEQYF
TRBD2 | 14 | TRBJ2-7 | TRBV19 | NA | TGTGCCAGTAGTATCCAGCGGGGAACCTACGAGCAGTACTTC | CASSIQRGTYEQYF
NA | 14 | TRBJ1-2 | TRBV6-5 | NA | TGTGCCAGCAGCCATTCGGGGAAAGACTATGGCTACACCTTC | CASSHSGKDYGYTF
NA | 15 | TRBJ1-1 | TRBV27 | NA | TGTGCCAGCAGTCCTCAACAGCTCGGAGGCGCTGAAGCTTTCTTT | CASSPQQLGGAEAFF
NA | 15 | TRBJ1-4 | TRBV5-1 | NA | TGCGCCAGCAGCTCGTTCGGGACTCGAGGAGAAAAACTGTTTTTT | CASSSFGTRGEKLFF
NA | 14 | TRBJ2-3 | TRBV27 | NA | TGTGCCAGCAGTTTGGACTTCTTCACAGATACGCAGTATTTT | CASSLDFFTDTQYF
TRBD2 | 15 | TRBJ2-5 | TRBV15 | NA | TGTGCCACCAGCAGGGCGGGGGGGTACCAAGAGACCCAGTACTTC | CATSRAGGYQETQYF
TRBD2 | 15 | TRBJ2-1 | TRBV30 | once | TGTGCCTGGATGGTAGGGACTAGCGTGTACAATGAGCAGTTCTTC | CAWMVGTSVYNEQFF
TRBD1 | 19 | TRBJ2-3 | TRBV5-1 | NA | TGCGCCAGCAGCCCCCACCGGACAGGGTTCGTAAAAAGCACAGATACGCAGTATTTT | CASSPHRTGFVKSTDTQYF
TRBD1 | 14 | TRBJ2-7 | TRBV29-1 | NA | TGCAGCGTCTCCGGGACAGGGAGCTCCTACGAGCAGTACTTC | CSVSGTGSSYEQYF
NA | 15 | TRBJ1-1 | TRBV5-4 | NA | TGTGCCAGCAGCTGGGGGGGGACACTGAACACTGAAGCTTTCTTT | CASSWGGTLNTEAFF
NA | 15 | TRBJ2-7 | TRBV4-1 | NA | TGCGCCAGCAGCTCATTCAGGACTGGAAACTACGAGCAGTACTTC | CASSSFRTGNYEQYF
TRBD2 | 15 | TRBJ2-7 | TRBV19 | NA | TGTGCCAGTAGTCCGGGACTAGCGGACTCCTACGAGCAGTACTTC | CASSPGLADSYEQYF
NA | 13 | TRBJ2-7 | TRBV6-5 | NA | TGTGCCAGCAGAACGCCAGGATCCTACGAGCAGTACTTC | CASRTPGSYEQYF
NA | 14 | TRBJ2-7 | TRBV6-5 | NA | TGTGCCAGCAGTTTAATACAGGAGTTCCACGAGCAGTACTTC | CASSLIQEFHEQYF
NA | 15 | TRBJ1-1 | TRBV6-5 | NA | TGTGCCAGCAGTTACTCCGGCAGGGTGAACACTGAAGCTTTCTTT | CASSYSGRVNTEAFF
TRBD2 | 16 | TRBJ2-2 | TRBV18 | NA | TGTGCCAGCTCGCCAACTAGCGGGAGCCTCACCGGGGAGCTGTTTTTT | CASSPTSGSLTGELFF
TRBD2 | 19 | TRBJ2-1 | TRBV9 | NA | TGTGCCAGCAGCGTAGTTTTATGGCGGGAGGGAGGGTCCTACAATGAGCAGTTCTTC | CASSVVLWREGGSYNEQFF
TRBD1 | 15 | TRBJ2-7 | TRBV15 | NA | TGTGCCACCAGCAGGAGGGACAGGAGCGTCTACGAGCAGTACTTC | CATSRRDRSVYEQYF
TRBD2 | 13 | TRBJ2-1 | TRBV19 | NA | TGTGCCAGTAGTTTCGGGACTACCAATGAGCAGTTCTTC | CASSFGTTNEQFF
NA | 12 | TRBJ1-3 | TRBV30 | NA | TGTGCCTGGAGTACAGGGCCAAACACCATATATTTT | CAWSTGPNTIYF
NA | 14 | TRBJ2-7 | TRBV7-6 | NA | TGTGCCAGCAGCCGCGACAGACAATCCTACGAGCAGTACTTC | CASSRDRQSYEQYF
NA | 13 | TRBJ2-1 | TRBV28 | once | TGTGCCAGCAGCAAAAACTCCTACAATGAGCAGTTCTTC | CASSKNSYNEQFF
TRBD2 | 16 | TRBJ2-1 | TRBV28 | NA | TGTGCCAGCAGTTCTTTAAGGGAGGGCCTGTTCGATGAGCAGTTCTTC | CASSSLREGLFDEQFF
NA | 16 | TRBJ2-1 | TRBV7-6 | NA | TGTGCCAGCAGCTTAGGGGGTCGGGAGAGATTGAATGAGCAGTTCTTC | CASSLGGRERLNEQFF